This T cell receptor (beta chain) was captured in a study of blood T cell repertoires in COVID-19. Study as a whole: The analysed material was cDNA or gDNA that came from T cells, B-cell-depleted T cells, or PBMCs.

The CDR3 contains 16 residues. Germline CDR1 SGHKS, CDR2 YYEKEE (reference sequence). With 1 base clipped from V and 8 bases from J, the junction kept 10 bases outside the gene matches. Per the original data handling: It was from reference gene primer amplification that nucleated cell counts were estimated. The table came from immunoSEQ multiplex PCR; TCRdb's copy has only in-frame clones and leaves some out. That table furnishes V, J and clone size, whereas the DNA furnished D and trimming. The sample consists of 40,000 to 60,000 clones, 80% to 90% of them appearing once. This TCR came from an elderly woman with COVID-19, enrolled during active disease. The specimen sequenced was peripheral blood. The chain links TRBV5-5 to TRBJ1-4; 8 bases match TRBD1. The CDR3 loop reads CASSLSWTGLGEKLFF. In DNA form, the CDR3 reads TGTGCCAGCAGCTTGTCATGGACAGGGCTGGGCGAAAAACTGTTTTTT.